This TCR beta chain is from a study of cytomegalovirus exposure and HLA in healthy donors. V lost 3 bases to trimming and J lost 3 bases, with 7 bases between them. The V gene's germline CDR1 is SEHNR and CDR2 FQNEAQ (reference sequence). The CDR3 spans 13 residues. Both 60 Vbeta primers and 13 Jbeta primers went into the PCR. TCRdb's copy holds only in-frame clones and misses some; the assay was immunoSEQ multiplex PCR. The sample carries 190,000 or so clones, 80% recorded once. V usage is TRBV7-9 and J usage is TRBJ2-3; D is possibly TRBD1 (6 bases). This TCR derives from a boy younger than 18 in good health and CMV-seronegative. Sequencing was performed on PBMCs. CDR3 loop: CASSLDRTDTQYF. The CDR3 coding sequence is TGTGCCAGCAGCTTGGACAGAACAGATACGCAGTATTTT. The full variable domain, in which reference TRBV7-9 and TRBJ2-3 provide the parts outside the CDR3, is DTGVSQNPRHKITKRGQNVTFRCDPISEHNRLYWYRQTLGQGPEFLTYFQNEAQLEKSRLLSDRFSAERPKGSFSTLEIQRTEQGDSAMYLCASSLDRTDTQYFGPGTRLTVL.